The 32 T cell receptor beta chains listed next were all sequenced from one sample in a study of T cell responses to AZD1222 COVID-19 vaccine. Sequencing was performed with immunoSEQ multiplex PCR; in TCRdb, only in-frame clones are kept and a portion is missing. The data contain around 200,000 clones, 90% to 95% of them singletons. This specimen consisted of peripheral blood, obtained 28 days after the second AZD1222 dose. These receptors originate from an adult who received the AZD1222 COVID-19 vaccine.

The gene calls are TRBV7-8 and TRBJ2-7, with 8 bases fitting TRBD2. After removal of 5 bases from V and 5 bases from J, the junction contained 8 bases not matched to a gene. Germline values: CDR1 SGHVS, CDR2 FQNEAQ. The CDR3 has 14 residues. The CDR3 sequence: CASSPVAGGDEQYF. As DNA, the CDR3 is TGTGCCAGCAGCCCCGTAGCCGGGGGGGACGAGCAGTACTTC.

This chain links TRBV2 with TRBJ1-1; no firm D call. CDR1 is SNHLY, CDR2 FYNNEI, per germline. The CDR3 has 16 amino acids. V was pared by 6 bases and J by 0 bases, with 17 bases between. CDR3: CASRVAYTEVNTEAFF. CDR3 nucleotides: TGTGCCAGCAGAGTTGCCTATACAGAGGTGAACACTGAAGCTTTCTTT.

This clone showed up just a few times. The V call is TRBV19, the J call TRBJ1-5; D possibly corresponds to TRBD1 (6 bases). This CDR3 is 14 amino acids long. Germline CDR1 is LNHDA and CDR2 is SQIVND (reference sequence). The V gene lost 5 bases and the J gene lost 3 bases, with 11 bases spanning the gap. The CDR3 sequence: CASSLGQINQPQHF. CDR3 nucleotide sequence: TGTGCCAGTAGTCTCGGACAGATCAATCAGCCCCAGCATTTT.

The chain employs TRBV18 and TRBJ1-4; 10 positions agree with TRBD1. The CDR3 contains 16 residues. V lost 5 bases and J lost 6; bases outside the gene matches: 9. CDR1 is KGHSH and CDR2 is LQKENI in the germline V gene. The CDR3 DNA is TGTGCCAGCTCAGCTACGCGACAGGGGGCTGATGAAAAACTGTTTTTT. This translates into CASSATRQGADEKLFF.

CDR3 region: CASSSGGRVTDTQYF. Here the CDR3 DNA reads TGTGCCAGCAGCTCGGGGGGCAGGGTCACAGATACGCAGTATTTT. This chain links TRBV5-6 with TRBJ2-3; D may be TRBD2 (7 bases). The CDR3 is made up of 15 amino acids. Germline V gene data show CDR1 as SGHDT and CDR2 as YYEEEE. The V and J ends lost 3 bases and 2 bases respectively, with 13 bases between them.

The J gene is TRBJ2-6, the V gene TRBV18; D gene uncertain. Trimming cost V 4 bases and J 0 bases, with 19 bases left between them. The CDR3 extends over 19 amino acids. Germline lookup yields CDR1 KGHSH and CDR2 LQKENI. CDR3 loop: CASSRLRTAESSGANVLTF. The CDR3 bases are TGTGCCAGCTCACGCCTTAGGACCGCCGAGAGCTCTGGGGCCAACGTCCTGACTTTC.

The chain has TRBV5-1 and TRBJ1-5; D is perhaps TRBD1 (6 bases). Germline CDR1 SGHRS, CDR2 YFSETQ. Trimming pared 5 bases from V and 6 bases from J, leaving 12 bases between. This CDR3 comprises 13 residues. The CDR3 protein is CASSEQGGQPQHF. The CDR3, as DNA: TGCGCCAGCAGTGAACAGGGTGGTCAGCCCCAGCATTTT.

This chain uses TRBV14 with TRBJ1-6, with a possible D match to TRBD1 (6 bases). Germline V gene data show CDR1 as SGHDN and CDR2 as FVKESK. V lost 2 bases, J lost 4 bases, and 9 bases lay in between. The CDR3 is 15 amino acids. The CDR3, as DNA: TGTGCCAGCAGCCAACATACAGGGTATAATTCACCCCTCCACTTT. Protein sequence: CASSQHTGYNSPLHF. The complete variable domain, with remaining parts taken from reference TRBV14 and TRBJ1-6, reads EAGVTQFPSHSVIEKGQTVTLRCDPISGHDNLYWYRRVMGKEIKFLLHFVKESKQDESGMPNNRFLAERTGGTYSTLKVQPAELEDSGVYFCASSQHTGYNSPLHFGNGTRLTVT.

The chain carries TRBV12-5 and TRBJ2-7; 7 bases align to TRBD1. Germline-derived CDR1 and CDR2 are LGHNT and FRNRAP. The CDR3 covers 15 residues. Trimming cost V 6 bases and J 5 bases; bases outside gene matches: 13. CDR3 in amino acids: CASGPGRGQANEQYF. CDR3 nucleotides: TGTGCTAGTGGCCCCGGTAGGGGGCAAGCTAACGAGCAGTACTTC. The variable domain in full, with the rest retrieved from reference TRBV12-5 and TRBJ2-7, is DARVTQTPRHKVTEMGQEVTMRCQPILGHNTVFWYRQTMMQGLELLAYFRNRAPLDDSGMPKDRFSAEMPDATLATLKIQPSEPRDSAVYFCASGPGRGQANEQYFGPGTRLTVT.

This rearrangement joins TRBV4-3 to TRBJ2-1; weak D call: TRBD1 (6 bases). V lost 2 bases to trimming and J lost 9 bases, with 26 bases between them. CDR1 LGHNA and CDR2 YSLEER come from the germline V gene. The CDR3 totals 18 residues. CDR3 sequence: CASSQRIMGASSAGEQFF. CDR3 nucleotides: TGCGCCAGCAGCCAAAGAATCATGGGGGCCTCCTCAGCCGGTGAGCAGTTCTTC.

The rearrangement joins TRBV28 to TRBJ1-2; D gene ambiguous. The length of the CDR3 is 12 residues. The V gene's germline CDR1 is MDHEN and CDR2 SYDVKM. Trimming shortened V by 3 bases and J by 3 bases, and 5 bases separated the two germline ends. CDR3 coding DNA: TGTGCCAGCAGTTTCGGGTACTATGGCTACACCTTC. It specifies CASSFGYYGYTF.

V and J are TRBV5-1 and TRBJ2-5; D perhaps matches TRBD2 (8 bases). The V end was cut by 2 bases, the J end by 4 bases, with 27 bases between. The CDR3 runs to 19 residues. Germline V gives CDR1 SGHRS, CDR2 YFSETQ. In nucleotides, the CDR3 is TGCGCCAGCAGCTTCAATCCCCAGCGGGGGAACCAGGGGGGAGAGACCCAGTACTTC. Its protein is CASSFNPQRGNQGGETQYF.

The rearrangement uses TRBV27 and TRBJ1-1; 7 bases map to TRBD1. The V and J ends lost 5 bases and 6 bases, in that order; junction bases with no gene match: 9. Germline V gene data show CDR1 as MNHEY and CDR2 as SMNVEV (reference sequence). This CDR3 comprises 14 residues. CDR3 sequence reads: CASSQVPDRAEAFF. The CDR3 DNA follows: TGTGCCAGCAGTCAAGTCCCCGACAGGGCTGAAGCTTTCTTT.

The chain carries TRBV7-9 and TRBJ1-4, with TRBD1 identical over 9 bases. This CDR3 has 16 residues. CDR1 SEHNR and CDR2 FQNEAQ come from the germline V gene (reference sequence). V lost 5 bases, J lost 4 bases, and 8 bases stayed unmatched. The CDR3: CASSVTRDRVNEKLFF. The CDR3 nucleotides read TGTGCCAGCAGCGTAACTCGGGACAGGGTTAATGAAAAACTGTTTTTT.

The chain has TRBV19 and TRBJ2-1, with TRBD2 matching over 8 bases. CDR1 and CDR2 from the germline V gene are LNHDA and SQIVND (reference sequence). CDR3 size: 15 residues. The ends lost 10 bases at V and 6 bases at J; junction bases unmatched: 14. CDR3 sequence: CATLPGGGLFNEQFF. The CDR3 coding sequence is TGTGCCACCCTCCCCGGGGGGGGTTTGTTCAATGAGCAGTTCTTC.

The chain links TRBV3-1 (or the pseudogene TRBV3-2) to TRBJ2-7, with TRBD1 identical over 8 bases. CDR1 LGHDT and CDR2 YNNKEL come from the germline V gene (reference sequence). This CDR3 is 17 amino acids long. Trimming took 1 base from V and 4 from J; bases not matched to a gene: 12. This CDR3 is CASSQGVGRGPLYEQYF. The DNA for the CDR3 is TGTGCCAGCAGCCAAGGGGTGGGCAGGGGGCCCTTATACGAGCAGTACTTC.

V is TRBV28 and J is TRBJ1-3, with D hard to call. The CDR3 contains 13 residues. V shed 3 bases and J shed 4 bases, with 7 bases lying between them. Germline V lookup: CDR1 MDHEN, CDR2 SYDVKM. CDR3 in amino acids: CASSFRLGNTIYF. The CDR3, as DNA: TGTGCCAGCAGTTTCCGTCTGGGAAACACCATATATTTT.

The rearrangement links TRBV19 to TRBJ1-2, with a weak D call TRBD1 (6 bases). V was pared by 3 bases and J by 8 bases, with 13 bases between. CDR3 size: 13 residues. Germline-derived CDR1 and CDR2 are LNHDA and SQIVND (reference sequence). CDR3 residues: CASSIGGQGGYTF. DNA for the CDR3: TGTGCCAGTAGTATTGGGGGACAAGGAGGCTACACCTTC.

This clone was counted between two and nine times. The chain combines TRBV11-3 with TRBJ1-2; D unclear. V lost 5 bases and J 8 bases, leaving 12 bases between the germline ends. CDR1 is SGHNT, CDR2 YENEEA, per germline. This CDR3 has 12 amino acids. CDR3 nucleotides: TGTGCCAGCAGCGCGGACGGAGTAGGCTACACCTTC. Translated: CASSADGVGYTF.

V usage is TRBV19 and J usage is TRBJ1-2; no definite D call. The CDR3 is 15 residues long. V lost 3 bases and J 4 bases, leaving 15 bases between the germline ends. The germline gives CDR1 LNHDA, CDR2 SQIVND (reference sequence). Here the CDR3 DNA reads TGTGCCAGTAGTATTTCTTCCTACGGGAGCTATGGCTACACCTTC. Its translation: CASSISSYGSYGYTF.

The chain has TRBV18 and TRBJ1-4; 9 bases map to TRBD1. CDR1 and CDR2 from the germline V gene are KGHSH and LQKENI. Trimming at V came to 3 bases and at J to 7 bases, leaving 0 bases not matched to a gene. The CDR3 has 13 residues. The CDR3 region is CASSPGQGEKLFF. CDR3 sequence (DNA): TGTGCCAGCTCACCGGGACAGGGTGAAAAACTGTTTTTT.

The CDR3 DNA reads as TGTGCCAGCAGTTTCGGGACAGGGGGCGAAGCTTTCTTT. Amino acids: CASSFGTGGEAFF. The V and J genes are TRBV5-6 and TRBJ1-1; 12 bases match TRBD1. CDR1 SGHDT and CDR2 YYEEEE come from the germline V gene. The CDR3 is 13 amino acids. V dropped 5 bases and J dropped 8; count of bases not matched to a gene: 4. The full variable domain, rest sourced from reference TRBV5-6 and TRBJ1-1, is DAGVTQSPTHLIKTRGQQVTLRCSPKSGHDTVSWYQQALGQGPQFIFQYYEEEERQRGNFPDRFSGHQFPNYSSELNVNALLLGDSALYLCASSFGTGGEAFFGQGTRLTVV.

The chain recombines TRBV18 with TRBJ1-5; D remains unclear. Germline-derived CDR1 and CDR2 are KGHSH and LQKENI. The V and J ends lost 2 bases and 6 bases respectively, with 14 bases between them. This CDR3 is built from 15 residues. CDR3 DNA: TGTGCCAGCTCACCATTGGGAGCGTCGGGTCAGCCCCAGCATTTT. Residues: CASSPLGASGQPQHF.

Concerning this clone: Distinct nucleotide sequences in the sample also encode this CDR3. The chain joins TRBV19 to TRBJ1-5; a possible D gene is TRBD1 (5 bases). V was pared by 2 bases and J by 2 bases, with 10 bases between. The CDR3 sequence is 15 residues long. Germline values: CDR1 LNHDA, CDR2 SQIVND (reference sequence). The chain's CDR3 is CASSIRQGGNQPQHF. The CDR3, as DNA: TGTGCCAGTAGTATACGGCAGGGTGGCAATCAGCCCCAGCATTTT.

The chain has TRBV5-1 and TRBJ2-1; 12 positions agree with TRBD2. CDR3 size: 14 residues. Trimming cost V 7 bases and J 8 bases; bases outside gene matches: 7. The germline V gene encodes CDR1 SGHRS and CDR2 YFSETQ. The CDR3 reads CASATSGSSYEQFF. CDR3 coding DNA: TGCGCCAGCGCGACTAGCGGGAGCTCCTATGAGCAGTTCTTC.

The CDR3 nucleotides are TGTGCCAGCAGCTTCGGTAGCGGGGGGTCCCCAGATACGCAGTATTTT. The encoded protein is CASSFGSGGSPDTQYF. This chain uses TRBV13 with TRBJ2-3; 10 bases agree with TRBD2. The CDR3 extends over 16 amino acids. V was clipped by 3 bases and J by 4 bases; unmatched bases: 7. Germline V gene sequence: CDR1 PRHDT, CDR2 FYEKMQ (reference sequence).

CDR3 DNA: TGTGCCATCAGTGAGTCCAGGACTAGCGGGGGGTACACAGATACGCAGTATTTT. Amino acids: CAISESRTSGGYTDTQYF. The chain carries TRBV10-3 and TRBJ2-3; 14 positions agree with TRBD2. This CDR3 comprises 18 residues. V lost 0 bases and J lost 2; bases outside the gene matches: 4. CDR1 is ENHRY and CDR2 is SYGVKD in the germline V gene.

Written as DNA, the CDR3 is TGTGCCAGTTCGTGGGCAGCCCAAGAGACCCAGTACTTC. This sequence encodes CASSWAAQETQYF. J is TRBJ2-5 and V is TRBV6-5; no clear D. V lost 9 bases to trimming and J lost 1 base, with 12 bases between them. Looked up from germline, CDR1 is MNHEY and CDR2 is SVGAGI. The CDR3 length is 13 residues.

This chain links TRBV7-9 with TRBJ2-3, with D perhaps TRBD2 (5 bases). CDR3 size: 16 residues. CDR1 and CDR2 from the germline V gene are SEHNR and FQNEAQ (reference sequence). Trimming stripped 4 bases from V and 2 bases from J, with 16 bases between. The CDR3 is CASSSVREISTDTQYF. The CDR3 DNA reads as TGTGCCAGCAGCTCCGTGAGGGAGATCTCCACAGATACGCAGTATTTT.

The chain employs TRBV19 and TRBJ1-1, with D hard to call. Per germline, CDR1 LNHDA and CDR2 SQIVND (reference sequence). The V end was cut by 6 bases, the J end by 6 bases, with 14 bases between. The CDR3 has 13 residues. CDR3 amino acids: CASRQPYGAEAFF. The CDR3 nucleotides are TGTGCCAGTAGACAGCCCTACGGGGCTGAAGCTTTCTTT.

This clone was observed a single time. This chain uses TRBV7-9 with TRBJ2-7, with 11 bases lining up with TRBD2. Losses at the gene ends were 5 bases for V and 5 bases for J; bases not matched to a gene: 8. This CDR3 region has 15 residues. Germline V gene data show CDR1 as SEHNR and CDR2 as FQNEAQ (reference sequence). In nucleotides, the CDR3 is TGTGCCAGCAGCCACCCTCTAGCGGGGGGAGACGAGCAGTACTTC. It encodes CASSHPLAGGDEQYF.

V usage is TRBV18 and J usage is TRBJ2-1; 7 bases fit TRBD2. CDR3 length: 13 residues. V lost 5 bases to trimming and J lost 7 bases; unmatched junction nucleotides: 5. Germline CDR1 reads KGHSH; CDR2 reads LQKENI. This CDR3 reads CASSETSVNEQFF. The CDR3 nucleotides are TGTGCCAGCTCAGAAACTAGCGTGAATGAGCAGTTCTTC. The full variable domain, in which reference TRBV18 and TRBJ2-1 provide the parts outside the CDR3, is NAGVMQNPRHLVRRRGQEARLRCSPMKGHSHVYWYRQLPEEGLKFMVYLQKENIIDESGMPKERFSAEFPKEGPSILRIQQVVRGDSAAYFCASSETSVNEQFFGPGTRLTVL.